Each of the 6 T cell receptor beta chains below was sequenced from the same sample in a study of CD8 T cells in ankylosing spondylitis. TCRdb analysed the 5' RACE reads with MiXCR anew, one entry per CDR3 protein. The sample consists of almost 30,000 distinct CDR3 sequences, 5.3% of them appearing once. Sequenced sample: blood, either unsorted or a sorted T cell fraction (not recorded which). Source of these receptors: a female donor with ankylosing spondylitis or in good health (not recorded which).

The CDR3 sequence is CASSDRGSNTGELFF. The CDR3 DNA sequence: TGTGCCAGCAGCGACAGGGGTTCAAACACCGGGGAGCTGTTTTTT. The rearrangement links TRBV9 to TRBJ2-2, with TRBD1 matching 7 bases. From germline, CDR1 is SGDLS and CDR2 YYNGEE. The CDR3 covers 15 residues. Trimming removed 3 bases from V and 2 bases from J; junction bases left unmatched: 4.

This clonotype was picked up many times. The rearrangement joins TRBV9 to TRBJ2-3, with 13 bases matching TRBD2. CDR1 is SGDLS, CDR2 YYNGEE, per germline. The CDR3 totals 16 residues. V lost 3 bases and J lost 2; bases outside the gene matches: 3. CDR3 protein: CASSAGLAGDTDTQYF. In nucleotides, the CDR3 is TGTGCCAGCAGCGCAGGACTAGCGGGAGACACAGATACGCAGTATTTT.

This clonotype was picked up a small number of times. The V call is TRBV11-2, the J call TRBJ2-1; unclear D gene. V was shortened by 2 bases and J by 0 bases, with 5 bases between the two germline ends. The CDR3 covers 14 residues. Germline CDR1 and CDR2: SGHAT and FQNNGV. The CDR3 sequence: CASSLRPSYNEQFF. CDR3 coding DNA: TGTGCCAGCAGCTTACGCCCCTCCTACAATGAGCAGTTCTTC.

The gene calls are TRBV9 and TRBJ1-2; D remains ambiguous. In germline, CDR1 is SGDLS, CDR2 YYNGEE. The V gene lost 6 bases and the J gene lost 4 bases, with 13 bases spanning the gap. This CDR3 is 13 amino acids long. The CDR3 protein is CASTREGVYGYTF. In DNA, the CDR3 is TGTGCCAGCACCCGAGAGGGCGTCTATGGCTACACCTTC. Looking up the rest from reference TRBV9 and TRBJ1-2 gives the full variable domain: DSGVTQTPKHLITATGQRVTLRCSPRSGDLSVYWYQQSLDQGLQFLIQYYNGEERAKGNILERFSAQQFPDLHSELNLSSLELGDSALYFCASTREGVYGYTFGSGTRLTVV.

The table lists this clonotype with many counts. The rearrangement uses TRBV6-5 and TRBJ2-7; 9 nucleotides agree with TRBD2. The germline V gene encodes CDR1 MNHEY and CDR2 SVGAGI. The CDR3 consists of 16 residues. V lost 3 bases, J lost 6 bases, and 12 bases stayed unmatched. For the CDR3, the DNA is TGTGCCAGCAGTTATTACAGCGGGGGGACGAAGGGCGAGCAGTACTTC. It yields the protein CASSYYSGGTKGEQYF.

The chain couples TRBV9 to TRBJ2-3; 11 positions match TRBD1. The CDR3 is 18 residues long. With 4 bases clipped from V and 2 bases from J, the junction kept 12 bases outside the gene matches. Germline CDR1 is SGDLS and CDR2 is YYNGEE. The DNA of the CDR3 is TGTGCCAGCAGCCCCGCCCGAGGACAGGGGGCCTTCACAGATACGCAGTATTTT. Its protein product is CASSPARGQGAFTDTQYF.